Below are 22 T cell receptor beta chains sequenced from a single sample in a study of cytomegalovirus exposure and HLA in healthy donors. Clones were read by immunoSEQ multiplex PCR, and TCRdb kept only the in-frame ones, dropping some. The sample has tens of thousands of clones, around 90% seen once. The material sequenced was PBMCs. All receptors derive from a woman between 18 and 29 years old in good health and CMV-seropositive.

This chain connects TRBV28 to TRBJ2-7; 8 bases fit TRBD2. J was trimmed by 1 base and V by 6 bases; bases with no gene match: 11. This CDR3 is 16 amino acids long. Germline V gives CDR1 MDHEN, CDR2 SYDVKM. CDR3 sequence: CASRVDSGMSSYEQYF. CDR3 nucleotide sequence: TGTGCCAGCAGAGTCGATAGCGGGATGTCTTCCTACGAGCAGTACTTC.

This chain connects TRBV28 to TRBJ1-5; 10 nucleotides agree with TRBD1. Germline CDR1 is MDHEN and CDR2 is SYDVKM. This CDR3 has 17 residues. V gave up 5 bases and J gave up 6 bases; unmatched junction bases: 13. The CDR3 protein is CASSISSGTGVSQPQHF. Here the CDR3 DNA reads TGTGCCAGCAGTATCTCCTCCGGGACAGGGGTAAGTCAGCCCCAGCATTTT.

J is TRBJ2-3 and V is TRBV9; D call uncertain. CDR3 length equals 17 residues. CDR1 is SGDLS and CDR2 is YYNGEE in the germline V gene. Trimming pared 0 bases from V and 1 base from J, leaving 15 bases between. The CDR3 DNA is TGTGCCAGCAGCGTAGGCAGTACCCTCCATGGCACAGATACGCAGTATTTT. Protein: CASSVGSTLHGTDTQYF.

The chain joins TRBV10-3 to TRBJ2-1, with TRBD2 as a possible D gene (6 bases). From germline, CDR1 is ENHRY and CDR2 SYGVKD. CDR3 size: 13 residues. The V end lost 8 bases, the J end lost 1 base, and 9 bases lay between the germline ends. CDR3 DNA: TGTGCCATCTCCGCGGGGTCCTACAATGAGCAGTTCTTC. This codes for CAISAGSYNEQFF.

The V and J genes are TRBV25-1 and TRBJ2-1, with TRBD2 identical over 10 bases. V dropped 5 bases and J dropped 9; count of bases not matched to a gene: 7. This CDR3 region has 14 residues. CDR1 MGHDK and CDR2 SYGVNS come from the germline V gene. The CDR3 loop reads CASSPSGGAAEQFF. Here the CDR3 DNA reads TGTGCCAGCAGTCCGAGCGGGGGGGCCGCTGAGCAGTTCTTC.

This clone has just one count. The chain employs TRBV2 and TRBJ1-1, with a weak D call TRBD1 (6 bases). The CDR3 runs to 17 residues. Trimming pared 3 bases from V and 0 bases from J, leaving 17 bases between. CDR1 and CDR2 (germline): SNHLY, FYNNEI. The CDR3 DNA reads TGTGCCAGCAGTGAGCTGGTCTCAGGGGCCCTGAACACTGAAGCTTTCTTT. Translation gives CASSELVSGALNTEAFF.

This clone was counted once. The CDR3 loop is CAWGTGGTEAFF. CDR3 DNA sequence: TGTGCCTGGGGGACAGGGGGGACTGAAGCTTTCTTT. This rearrangement joins TRBV30 to TRBJ1-1, with 11 bases identical to TRBD1. This CDR3 region has 12 residues. Looked up from germline, CDR1 is GTSNPN and CDR2 is SVGIG (reference sequence). V gave up 5 bases and J gave up 5 bases; unmatched junction bases: 1.

The J gene is TRBJ1-4, the V gene TRBV7-8; D is unclear. The CDR3 runs to 15 residues. Germline assignment: CDR1 SGHVS and CDR2 FQNEAQ. Trimming cost V 4 bases and J 0 bases, with 9 bases left between them. The CDR3 sequence: CASSSTETTNEKLFF. DNA of the CDR3: TGTGCCAGCAGCTCGACGGAGACAACTAATGAAAAACTGTTTTTT.

The CDR3: CASSQRGEGTGSGNTIYF. CDR3 bases: TGTGCCAGCAGCCAACGGGGAGAGGGGACAGGCTCTGGAAACACCATATATTTT. The rearrangement uses TRBV7-8 and TRBJ1-3, with 8 nucleotides matching TRBD1. Germline CDR1 SGHVS, CDR2 FQNEAQ. Trimming took 5 bases from V and 0 from J; bases not matched to a gene: 12. This CDR3 spans 18 amino acids.

The rearrangement links TRBV4-1 to TRBJ1-6; TRBD1 matches 8 bases. Losses at the gene ends were 3 bases for V and 7 bases for J; bases not matched to a gene: 8. The CDR3 spans 16 residues. The germline V gene encodes CDR1 MGHRA and CDR2 YSYEKL. The CDR3 coding sequence is TGCGCCAGCAGCCACCCTTGGACAGGGACCAATTCACCCCTCCACTTT. Its protein is CASSHPWTGTNSPLHF.

This sequence joins TRBV19 and TRBJ2-1; 9 nucleotides match TRBD1. Per the germline V gene, CDR1 is LNHDA and CDR2 is SQIVND (reference sequence). V lost 1 base and J lost 7; bases outside the gene matches: 2. The CDR3 has 14 residues. In DNA, the CDR3 is TGTGCCAGTAGTATAGGGGACAGGGTGAATGAGCAGTTCTTC. Its protein is CASSIGDRVNEQFF.

This CDR3 is CATSRVGQGGSTDTQYF. DNA of the CDR3: TGTGCCACCAGCAGAGTCGGACAGGGGGGTAGCACAGATACGCAGTATTTT. The J gene is TRBJ2-3, the V gene TRBV15, with 10 nucleotides matching TRBD1. CDR1 LNHNV and CDR2 YYDKDF come from the germline V gene (reference sequence). This CDR3 has 17 residues. The V gene end was trimmed by 1 base and the J gene end by 0 bases; junction bases not matched to a gene: 4.

J is TRBJ1-1 and V is TRBV5-1; 10 bases are shared with TRBD1. CDR3 size: 14 residues. Germline loops: CDR1 SGHRS, CDR2 YFSETQ. The J segment lost 3 bases and the V segment lost 3 bases, leaving 2 bases of the junction unmatched. The CDR3 loop is CASSSGQGDTEAFF. The CDR3 coding sequence is TGCGCCAGCAGCTCCGGACAGGGGGACACTGAAGCTTTCTTT.

The chain carries TRBV10-3 and TRBJ2-1; no clear D. CDR1 is ENHRY and CDR2 is SYGVKD in the germline V gene. The ends were cut back, 3 bases at V and 6 bases at J, with 6 bases in the middle. The CDR3 contains 12 residues. This CDR3 is CAISELSNEQFF. CDR3 DNA sequence: TGTGCCATCAGTGAACTATCCAATGAGCAGTTCTTC.

This clone has just one count. The V and J genes are TRBV15 and TRBJ1-1; D not resolved. Trimming took 3 bases from V and 8 from J, leaving 13 bases between them. Germline CDR1 LNHNV, CDR2 YYDKDF (reference sequence). The CDR3 extends over 13 amino acids. CDR3 protein: CATSSGTFREAFF. DNA for the CDR3: TGTGCCACCAGCAGCGGTACTTTCAGGGAAGCTTTCTTT.

This chain connects TRBV9 to TRBJ1-2, with 9 bases aligning to TRBD1. The CDR3 sequence is 16 residues long. With V trimmed by 3 bases and J by 5 bases, 11 bases remained unmatched. Germline CDR1 reads SGDLS; CDR2 reads YYNGEE. For the CDR3, the DNA is TGTGCCAGCAGCGGGGAGAGGGACAGGGTAGGATATGGCTACACCTTC. Its protein product is CASSGERDRVGYGYTF. The complete variable domain, with remaining parts taken from reference TRBV9 and TRBJ1-2, reads DSGVTQTPKHLITATGQRVTLRCSPRSGDLSVYWYQQSLDQGLQFLIQYYNGEERAKGNILERFSAQQFPDLHSELNLSSLELGDSALYFCASSGERDRVGYGYTFGSGTRLTVV.

The chain couples TRBV27 to TRBJ2-3; D possibly corresponds to TRBD2 (5 bases). CDR1 and CDR2 from the germline V gene are MNHEY and SMNVEV (reference sequence). The germline V and J ends were trimmed by 0 bases and 6 bases, with 10 bases remaining between them. CDR3 length equals 14 residues. The CDR3 reads CASSLSVLVDTQYF. The CDR3, as DNA: TGTGCCAGCAGTTTATCGGTACTAGTTGATACGCAGTATTTT.

The gene calls are TRBV6-6 and TRBJ1-1, with D perhaps matching TRBD1 (6 bases). Trimming took 6 bases from V and 3 from J, leaving 14 bases between them. CDR3 length: 14 residues. Germline V CDR1 and CDR2: MNHNY, SVGAGI (reference sequence). DNA of the CDR3: TGTGCCAGCAGGGGTGCTACAGGGTACACTGAAGCTTTCTTT. Its protein is CASRGATGYTEAFF.

This clone was seen more than once but under ten times. The chain recombines TRBV5-4 with TRBJ1-3; TRBD1 is a possible D gene (6 bases). Germline CDR1 is SGHNT and CDR2 is YYREEE (reference sequence). V was cut by 1 base and J by 5 bases, with 13 bases left in between. CDR3 size: 15 residues. In nucleotides, the CDR3 is TGTGCCAGCAGCTTGCAAGGACAGATGAGAAACACCATATATTTT. It codes for CASSLQGQMRNTIYF.

With respect to this clone: Different DNA sequences within this sample yield the same CDR3. The chain links TRBV6-1 to TRBJ2-2; 10 bases are a match to TRBD1. CDR3 size: 15 residues. Per the germline V gene, CDR1 is MNHNS and CDR2 is SASEGT. The ends lost 4 bases at V and 3 bases at J; junction bases unmatched: 2. Here the CDR3 reads CASSGQGADTGELFF. The DNA for the CDR3 is TGTGCCAGCAGTGGACAGGGGGCCGACACCGGGGAGCTGTTTTTT.

The chain employs TRBV27 and TRBJ2-1; D possibly corresponds to TRBD1 (6 bases). This CDR3 contains 13 residues. V lost 5 bases, J lost 8 bases, and 13 bases lay in between. Germline CDR1 is MNHEY and CDR2 is SMNVEV (reference sequence). DNA of the CDR3: TGTGCCAGCAGTCCCCCACAGGGACATGAGCAGTTCTTC. This sequence encodes CASSPPQGHEQFF.

The chain couples TRBV4-1 to TRBJ2-5; perhaps TRBD1 as D (6 bases). This CDR3 contains 13 residues. Per the germline V gene, CDR1 is MGHRA and CDR2 is YSYEKL. V was clipped by 2 bases and J by 4 bases, with 8 bases between them. CDR3 amino acids: CASSQTRGETQYF. Here the CDR3 DNA reads TGCGCCAGCAGCCAAACCAGGGGAGAGACCCAGTACTTC.